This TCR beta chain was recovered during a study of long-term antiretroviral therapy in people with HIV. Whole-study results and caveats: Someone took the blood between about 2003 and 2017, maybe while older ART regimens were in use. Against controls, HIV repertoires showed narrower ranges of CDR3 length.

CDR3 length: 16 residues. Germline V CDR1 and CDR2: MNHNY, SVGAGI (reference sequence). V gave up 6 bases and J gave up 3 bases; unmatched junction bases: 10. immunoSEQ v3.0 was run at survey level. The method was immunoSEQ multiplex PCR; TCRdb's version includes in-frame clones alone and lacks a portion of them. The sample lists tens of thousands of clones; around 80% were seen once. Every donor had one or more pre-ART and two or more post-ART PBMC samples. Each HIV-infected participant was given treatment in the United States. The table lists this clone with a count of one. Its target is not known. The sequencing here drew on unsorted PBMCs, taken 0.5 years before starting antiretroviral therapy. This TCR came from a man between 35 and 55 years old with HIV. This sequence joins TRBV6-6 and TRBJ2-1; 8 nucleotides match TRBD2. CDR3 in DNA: TGTGCCAGCAGCCCCCGATCGGGGGGGGACTACAATGAGCAGTTCTTC. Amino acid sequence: CASSPRSGGDYNEQFF.